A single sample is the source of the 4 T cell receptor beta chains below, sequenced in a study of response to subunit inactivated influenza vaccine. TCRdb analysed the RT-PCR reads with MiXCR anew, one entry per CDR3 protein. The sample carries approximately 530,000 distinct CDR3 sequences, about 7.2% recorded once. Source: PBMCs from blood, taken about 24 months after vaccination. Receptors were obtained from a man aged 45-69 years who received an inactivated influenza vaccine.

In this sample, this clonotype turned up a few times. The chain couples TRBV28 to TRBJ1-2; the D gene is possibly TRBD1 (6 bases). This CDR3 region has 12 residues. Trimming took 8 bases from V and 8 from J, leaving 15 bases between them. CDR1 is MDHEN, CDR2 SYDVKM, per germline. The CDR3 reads CASGGQGYGYTF. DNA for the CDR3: TGTGCCAGCGGGGGGCAGGGTTACGGCTACACCTTC.

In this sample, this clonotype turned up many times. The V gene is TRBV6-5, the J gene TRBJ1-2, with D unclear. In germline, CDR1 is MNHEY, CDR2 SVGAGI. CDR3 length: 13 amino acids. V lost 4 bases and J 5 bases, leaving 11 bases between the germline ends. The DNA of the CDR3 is TGTGCCAGCAGTTTTACTCGGGGTTATGGCTACACCTTC. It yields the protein CASSFTRGYGYTF.

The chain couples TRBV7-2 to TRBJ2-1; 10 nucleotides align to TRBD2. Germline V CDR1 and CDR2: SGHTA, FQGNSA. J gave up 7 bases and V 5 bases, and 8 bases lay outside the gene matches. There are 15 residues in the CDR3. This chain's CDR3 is CASSPSGRAWNEQFF. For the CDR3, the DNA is TGTGCCAGCAGCCCAAGCGGGAGGGCTTGGAATGAGCAGTTCTTC.

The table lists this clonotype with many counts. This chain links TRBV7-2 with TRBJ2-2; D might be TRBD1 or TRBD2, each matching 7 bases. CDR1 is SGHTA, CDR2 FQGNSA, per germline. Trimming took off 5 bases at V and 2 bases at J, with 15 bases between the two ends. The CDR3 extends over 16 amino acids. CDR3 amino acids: CASSPQGGANTGELFF. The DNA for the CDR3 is TGTGCCAGCAGCCCCCAGGGGGGGGCTAACACCGGGGAGCTGTTTTTT.